This T cell receptor beta chain was documented in a study of blood T cells in healthy people across ages. V dropped 3 bases and J dropped 0 bases, with 12 bases sitting between them. Germline lookup yields CDR1 KGHSH and CDR2 LQKENI. The CDR3 has 16 amino acids. The authors ran a second PCR of about 6 to 12 cycles using a sample-barcoded 5' primer and a J-beta primer mix. TCRdb re-analysed the 5' RACE reads in MiXCR, keeping a single row per CDR3 protein. The sample includes about 640,000 distinct CDR3 sequences, roughly 31% of them seen just once. This clonotype was observed many times. This receptor was obtained from a woman older than 75 in good health. Sequencing was done on a sample of blood. The V and J genes are TRBV18 and TRBJ1-5; D ambiguous. This chain's CDR3 is CASSPTGGNSNQPQHF. In DNA form, the CDR3 reads TGTGCCAGCTCACCCACCGGAGGGAATAGCAATCAGCCCCAGCATTTT.